One sample yielded the 23 T cell receptor beta chains listed below, sequenced in a study of Ad26.COV2.S vaccination and SARS-CoV-2 variants. The assay was immunoSEQ multiplex PCR, and TCRdb's table has in-frame clones only and misses some. The profile shows roughly 420,000 clones, over 75% of them singletons. As for treatment: roughly 18 received Ad26.COV2.S at low or high dose, single or two shots; several received placebo; per-sample allocation not given. Sampling happened 63 days after the first vaccine or placebo injection. Sequencing used peripheral blood, obtained in a trial of Ad26.COV2.S vaccine versus placebo. All receptors come from a person aged 18-65 years who received the Ad26.COV2.S COVID-19 vaccine or a placebo.

The chain has TRBV28 and TRBJ2-2, with D unclear. The V end lost 4 bases, the J end lost 5 bases, and 14 bases lay between the germline ends. This CDR3 spans 15 amino acids. The germline gives CDR1 MDHEN, CDR2 SYDVKM. Written as DNA, the CDR3 is TGTGCCAGCAGTTCGGGCTCCGGAGTGACCGGGGAGCTGTTTTTT. Translated, it gives CASSSGSGVTGELFF. The variable domain in full, with the rest retrieved from reference TRBV28 and TRBJ2-2, is DVKVTQSSRYLVKRTGEKVFLECVQDMDHENMFWYRQDPGLGLRLIYFSYDVKMKEKGDIPEGYSVSREKKERFSLILESASTNQTSMYLCASSSGSGVTGELFFGEGSRLTVL.

The gene calls are TRBV18 and TRBJ1-2; D not certain. V was cut by 0 bases and J by 7 bases, with 9 bases left in between. There are 13 residues in the CDR3. Germline-derived CDR1 and CDR2 are KGHSH and LQKENI. DNA for the CDR3: TGTGCCAGCTCACCACCAGGCCGAAGTGGCTACACCTTC. Its protein product is CASSPPGRSGYTF. The full variable domain, its missing parts supplied by reference TRBV18 and TRBJ1-2, is NAGVMQNPRHLVRRRGQEARLRCSPMKGHSHVYWYRQLPEEGLKFMVYLQKENIIDESGMPKERFSAEFPKEGPSILRIQQVVRGDSAAYFCASSPPGRSGYTFGSGTRLTVV.

This clone has more than one count but fewer than ten. The chain links TRBV7-2 to TRBJ1-1; D remains unclear. Per germline, CDR1 SGHTA and CDR2 FQGNSA. The CDR3 covers 13 residues. V was trimmed by 5 bases and J by 1 base, leaving 8 bases between them. CDR3 protein: CASSTTSNTEAFF. The CDR3 DNA follows: TGTGCCAGCAGCACGACATCGAACACTGAAGCTTTCTTT.

The V and J genes are TRBV27 and TRBJ2-3, with 7 bases identical to TRBD2. The CDR3 totals 16 residues. In germline, CDR1 is MNHEY, CDR2 SMNVEV (reference sequence). Losses at the gene ends were 5 bases for V and 2 bases for J; bases not matched to a gene: 10. The chain's CDR3 is CASSPSSGEITDTQYF. In DNA, the CDR3 is TGTGCCAGCAGTCCCTCTAGCGGAGAAATCACAGATACGCAGTATTTT.

This chain connects TRBV28 to TRBJ1-5; 7 positions match TRBD1. CDR3 length equals 15 residues. The V segment lost 6 bases and the J segment 1 base; nucleotides outside the gene matches: 6. The germline V gene encodes CDR1 MDHEN and CDR2 SYDVKM. The CDR3 bases are TGTGCCAGCAGCCCGACAGGGACAAGCAATCAGCCCCAGCATTTT. It translates to CASSPTGTSNQPQHF.

The chain combines TRBV9 with TRBJ1-3, with D maybe TRBD1 (6 bases). This CDR3 has 14 residues. The V end was cut by 4 bases, the J end by 4 bases, with 12 bases between. Germline V gene lookup returns CDR1 SGDLS and CDR2 YYNGEE. Written as DNA, the CDR3 is TGTGCCAGCAGCTTCAGACAGGAGGGAAACACCATATATTTT. Encoded protein: CASSFRQEGNTIYF.

The chain is built from TRBV6-2 or TRBV6-3 and TRBJ2-5, with 10 bases matching TRBD2. Germline CDR1 reads MNHEY; CDR2 reads SVGEGT. This CDR3 is 16 amino acids long. V lost 5 bases, J lost 5 bases, and 11 bases stayed unmatched. The CDR3 nucleotides read TGTGCCAGCAGTAACCATCCCGGGACTAGCGCGGAGACCCAGTACTTC. The encoded protein is CASSNHPGTSAETQYF.

The chain combines TRBV7-9 with TRBJ2-3; 8 bases map to TRBD2. The length of the CDR3 is 19 residues. Trimming removed 0 bases from V and 4 bases from J; junction bases left unmatched: 15. The germline V gene has CDR1 SEHNR and CDR2 FQNEAQ (reference sequence). The CDR3 sequence is CASSLAGAPAGAQSDTQYF. The CDR3 DNA sequence: TGTGCCAGCAGCTTAGCGGGGGCCCCAGCGGGGGCCCAGTCAGATACGCAGTATTTT.

The chain joins TRBV7-2 to TRBJ2-7; D gene ambiguous. This CDR3 region has 12 residues. Per the germline V gene, CDR1 is SGHTA and CDR2 is FQGNSA. V was cut by 0 bases and J by 9 bases, with 9 bases left in between. CDR3 sequence reads: CASSLAQWAQYF. DNA of the CDR3: TGTGCCAGCAGCTTAGCGCAGTGGGCGCAGTACTTC.

The chain employs TRBV27 and TRBJ2-2; weak D call: TRBD1 (5 bases). This CDR3 contains 17 residues. Germline V lookup: CDR1 MNHEY, CDR2 SMNVEV (reference sequence). Trimming removed 4 bases from V and 3 bases from J, with 18 bases in between. The CDR3 DNA follows: TGTGCCAGCAGTTCCTTTTCTTTGACAGACGACACCGGGGAGCTGTTTTTT. Translated: CASSSFSLTDDTGELFF.

The chain joins TRBV6-1 to TRBJ2-7; tentative D call: TRBD2 (5 bases). This CDR3 is 14 amino acids long. The germline V gene encodes CDR1 MNHNS and CDR2 SASEGT. The V gene lost 2 bases and the J gene lost 6 bases, with 14 bases spanning the gap. The CDR3 DNA follows: TGTGCCAGCAGTGAATTACGGGGTGGTTCCGAGCAGTACTTC. This translates into CASSELRGGSEQYF.

V usage is TRBV7-9 and J usage is TRBJ2-3; D gene uncertain. The CDR3 covers 13 residues. V was pared by 3 bases and J by 10 bases, with 14 bases between. The germline CDR1 and CDR2 sequences are SEHNR and FQNEAQ (reference sequence). The CDR3 is CASSFGRASAQYF. The CDR3 bases are TGTGCCAGCAGCTTCGGACGGGCTTCGGCGCAGTATTTT. The variable domain in full, with the rest retrieved from reference TRBV7-9 and TRBJ2-3, is DTGVSQNPRHKITKRGQNVTFRCDPISEHNRLYWYRQTLGQGPEFLTYFQNEAQLEKSRLLSDRFSAERPKGSFSTLEIQRTEQGDSAMYLCASSFGRASAQYFGPGTRLTVL.

As for this clone: The sample holds other DNA sequences that translate to the same CDR3. V and J are TRBV30 and TRBJ1-1; maybe TRBD1 (6 bases). The CDR3 consists of 12 residues. Germline V gives CDR1 GTSNPN, CDR2 SVGIG (reference sequence). The CDR3 spells CALEGVNTEAFF. In DNA, the CDR3 is TGTGCTCTGGAGGGGGTGAACACTGAAGCTTTCTTT.

The table lists this clone with a few counts. This chain links TRBV30 with TRBJ1-1; D perhaps matches TRBD1 (5 bases). Trimming took 3 bases from V and 7 from J, leaving 15 bases between them. CDR3 length: 13 residues. Germline V gives CDR1 GTSNPN, CDR2 SVGIG (reference sequence). The CDR3 reads CAWSAGVDGEAFF. DNA of the CDR3: TGTGCCTGGAGCGCGGGGGTAGATGGTGAAGCTTTCTTT.

V and J are TRBV4-1 and TRBJ2-7; 8 bases align to TRBD2. V dropped 4 bases and J dropped 1; count of bases not matched to a gene: 6. The CDR3 length is 15 residues. Per germline, CDR1 MGHRA and CDR2 YSYEKL. This chain's CDR3 is CASSLFGGASYEQYF. In DNA, the CDR3 is TGCGCCAGCAGCCTCTTCGGGGGGGCGTCCTACGAGCAGTACTTC.

The V call is TRBV19, the J call TRBJ1-5, with 9 nucleotides matching TRBD1. Per the germline V gene, CDR1 is LNHDA and CDR2 is SQIVND (reference sequence). The CDR3 runs 15 residues. Trimming took 3 bases from V and 7 from J; bases not matched to a gene: 7. This CDR3 reads CASSILSGTGQPQHF. CDR3 DNA sequence: TGTGCCAGTAGTATTTTATCCGGGACAGGGCAGCCCCAGCATTTT.

The gene calls are TRBV6-5 and TRBJ1-1, with a weak D call TRBD1 (5 bases). Germline CDR1 is MNHEY and CDR2 is SVGAGI. The V gene lost 6 bases and the J gene lost 1 base, with 12 bases spanning the gap. The CDR3 runs 14 residues. CDR3 DNA: TGTGCCAGCAGAAAGGGAACAGGGAACACTGAAGCTTTCTTT. Its translation is CASRKGTGNTEAFF.

This chain uses TRBV3-1 (or the pseudogene TRBV3-2) with TRBJ1-1; TRBD1 might be the D (6 bases). Trimming took 0 bases from V and 4 from J, leaving 12 bases between them. CDR3 length equals 15 residues. Germline lookup yields CDR1 LGHDT and CDR2 YNNKEL (reference sequence). CDR3: CASSQDAQGITEAFF. For the CDR3, the DNA is TGTGCCAGCAGCCAAGATGCCCAGGGGATCACTGAAGCTTTCTTT.

For this clone: Additional DNA sequences in this sample encode the identical CDR3. The chain uses TRBV5-4 and TRBJ2-7; TRBD2 matches 8 bases. The V gene end was trimmed by 0 bases and the J gene end by 4 bases; junction bases not matched to a gene: 3. Germline CDR1 SGHNT, CDR2 YYREEE (reference sequence). This CDR3 is built from 14 residues. The CDR3 protein is CASSLGRGGYEQYF. CDR3 coding DNA: TGTGCCAGCAGCTTGGGTCGGGGGGGTTACGAGCAGTACTTC. The full variable domain, in which reference TRBV5-4 and TRBJ2-7 provide the parts outside the CDR3, is ETGVTQSPTHLIKTRGQQVTLRCSSQSGHNTVSWYQQALGQGPQFIFQYYREEENGRGNFPPRFSGLQFPNYSSELNVNALELDDSALYLCASSLGRGGYEQYFGPGTRLTVT.

The rearrangement uses TRBV3-1 (or the pseudogene TRBV3-2) and TRBJ2-5, with 7 positions matching TRBD2. V lost 2 bases and J lost 5; bases outside the gene matches: 17. The germline V gene has CDR1 LGHDT and CDR2 YNNKEL (reference sequence). The CDR3 extends over 18 amino acids. In DNA form, the CDR3 reads TGTGCCAGCAGCCAACCCCTAATGGGGGGGGTGGTCCCGGAGACCCAGTACTTC. Protein product: CASSQPLMGGVVPETQYF.

V and J are TRBV5-1 and TRBJ2-7; a weak D match, TRBD1 (6 bases). Germline V gene sequence: CDR1 SGHRS, CDR2 YFSETQ. The CDR3 has 15 residues. V was cut by 0 bases and J by 2 bases, with 12 bases left in between. The CDR3 loop is CASSLEARGTYEQYF. CDR3 bases: TGCGCCAGCAGCTTGGAGGCCAGGGGTACCTACGAGCAGTACTTC.

V usage is TRBV28 and J usage is TRBJ2-7; D could derive from TRBD1 or TRBD2 (5 bases each). Trimming took off 4 bases at V and 2 bases at J, with 15 bases between the two ends. Germline lookup yields CDR1 MDHEN and CDR2 SYDVKM. The CDR3 is made up of 15 amino acids. CDR3 sequence (DNA): TGTGCCAGCAGTTCGCCACCAGGGAGAACCTACGAGCAGTACTTC. As protein: CASSSPPGRTYEQYF.

The chain uses TRBV5-4 and TRBJ2-7, with D perhaps matching TRBD1 (5 bases). From germline, CDR1 is SGHNT and CDR2 YYREEE (reference sequence). Deletions cut 0 bases from V and 2 bases from J, with 9 bases between. The CDR3 is 14 amino acids. The CDR3 DNA reads TGTGCCAGCAGCTTGGACCAGGGAACCTACGAGCAGTACTTC. It translates to CASSLDQGTYEQYF.